The next 8 T cell receptor beta chains were all read from a single sample in a study of blood T cell repertoires in COVID-19 (dated by TCRdb to about 2020). The protocol used for the library was the immunoSEQ multiplex PCR assay. The table was pulled from immuneACCESS by TCRdb, which kept in-frame rearrangements only. Such tables lose some clones; where checked, under half of the loss comes from unresolved V genes, and the rest has no known cause. The sample has fewer than 700,000 clones on record, about 89% of them singletons. The ten largest clones capture 7.5% to 9% of the sample. Sample: peripheral blood. The receptors were gathered from a woman aged 45-65 years with COVID-19, enrolled during active disease.

V and J are TRBV30 and TRBJ1-4, with no clear D. This CDR3 is 14 amino acids long. The V end was cut by 4 bases, the J end by 8 bases, with 17 bases between. Germline CDR1 reads GTSNPN; CDR2 reads SVGIG (reference sequence). The CDR3 sequence is CAWNKAVLGEKLFF. DNA of the CDR3: TGTGCCTGGAATAAGGCCGTTTTGGGCGAAAAACTGTTTTTT.

This chain uses TRBV6-5 with TRBJ1-1; TRBD1 aligns across 7 bases. V was pared by 6 bases and J by 5 bases, with 9 bases of the junction left unmatched. This CDR3 has 14 residues. The V gene's germline CDR1 is MNHEY and CDR2 SVGAGI. The CDR3 DNA reads as TGTGCCAGCAGGAGGGCAGGGGGTCGGACTGAAGCTTTCTTT. Its protein product is CASRRAGGRTEAFF.

V usage is TRBV6-5 and J usage is TRBJ2-3; 14 bases are a match to TRBD2. This CDR3 comprises 14 residues. Germline V gives CDR1 MNHEY, CDR2 SVGAGI. V was clipped by 5 bases and J by 14 bases; unmatched bases: 9. CDR3 in amino acids: CASSTGLAGVIGYF. CDR3 DNA: TGTGCCAGCAGTACGGGACTAGCGGGGGTAATAGGGTATTTT.

The V gene is TRBV24-1, the J gene TRBJ2-3; the D gene is possibly TRBD2 (6 bases). Deletions cut 11 bases from V and 6 bases from J, with 23 bases between. This CDR3 spans 15 amino acids. The germline gives CDR1 KGHDR, CDR2 SFDVKD. The CDR3 DNA follows: TGTGCCAGTCTCGGGGGACCCCCCTGGCCCGATACGCAGTATTTT. This encodes CASLGGPPWPDTQYF.

The chain has TRBV14 and TRBJ2-3; 7 bases map to TRBD2. This CDR3 spans 15 amino acids. V shed 4 bases and J 1 base; nucleotides not matched to a gene: 5. Germline assignment: CDR1 SGHDN and CDR2 FVKESK. CDR3: CASSLRRGGTDTQYF. In DNA, the CDR3 is TGTGCCAGCAGCCTACGCCGGGGGGGCACAGATACGCAGTATTTT.

V and J are TRBV30 and TRBJ2-7, with 8 bases aligning to TRBD2. The J segment lost 5 bases and the V segment lost 3 bases, leaving 6 bases of the junction unmatched. Germline V gene lookup returns CDR1 GTSNPN and CDR2 SVGIG (reference sequence). This CDR3 is built from 13 residues. CDR3 sequence reads: CAWSGGGQNEQYF. The CDR3 DNA reads TGTGCCTGGAGCGGCGGGGGGCAAAACGAGCAGTACTTC.

This sequence joins TRBV10-2 and TRBJ1-1, with 9 bases fitting TRBD1. V was clipped by 6 bases and J by 7 bases; unmatched bases: 6. This CDR3 is 13 amino acids long. Germline CDR1 WSHSY, CDR2 SAAADI. The CDR3 loop is CASRDRGFDEAFF. Here the CDR3 DNA reads TGCGCCAGCAGGGACAGGGGATTTGATGAAGCTTTCTTT.

The chain is built from TRBV21-1 and TRBJ1-4. TRBV21-1 is described as a pseudogene. The CDR3 runs 19 residues. The CDR3 loop is CASSRIREFNGRPNEKLFF. CDR3 DNA: TGTGCCAGCAGCCGGATCAGGGAGTTCAACGGGAGGCCAAATGAAAAACTGTTTTTT.